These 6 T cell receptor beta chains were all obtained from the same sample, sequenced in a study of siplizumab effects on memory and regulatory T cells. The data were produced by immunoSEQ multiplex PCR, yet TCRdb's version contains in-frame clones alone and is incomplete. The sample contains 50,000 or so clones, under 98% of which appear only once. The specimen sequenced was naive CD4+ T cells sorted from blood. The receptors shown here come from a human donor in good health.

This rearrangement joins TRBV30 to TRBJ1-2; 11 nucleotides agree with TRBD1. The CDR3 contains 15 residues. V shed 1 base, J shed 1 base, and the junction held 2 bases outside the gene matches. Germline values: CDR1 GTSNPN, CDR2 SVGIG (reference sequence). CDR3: CAWSGDRGNNYGYTF. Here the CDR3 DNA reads TGTGCCTGGAGTGGGGACAGGGGGAATAACTATGGCTACACCTTC.

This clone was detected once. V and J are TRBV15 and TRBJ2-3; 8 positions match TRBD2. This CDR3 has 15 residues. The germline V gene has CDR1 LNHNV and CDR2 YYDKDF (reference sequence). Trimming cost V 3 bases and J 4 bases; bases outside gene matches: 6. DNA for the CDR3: TGTGCCACCAGCAGGGCGGGACTAGGCCCAGATACGCAGTATTTT. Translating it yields CATSRAGLGPDTQYF.

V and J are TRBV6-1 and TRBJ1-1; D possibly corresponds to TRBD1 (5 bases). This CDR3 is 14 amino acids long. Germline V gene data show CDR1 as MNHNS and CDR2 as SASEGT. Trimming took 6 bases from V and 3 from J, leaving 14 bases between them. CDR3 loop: CASRVGGKDTEAFF. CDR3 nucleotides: TGTGCCAGCAGGGTCGGGGGGAAAGACACTGAAGCTTTCTTT.

The CDR3 reads CASAAVAGGNEQFF. The CDR3 DNA reads as TGTGCCAGCGCCGCAGTAGCGGGGGGCAATGAGCAGTTCTTC. The chain uses TRBV18 and TRBJ2-1; 10 bases align to TRBD2. CDR1 and CDR2 (germline): KGHSH, LQKENI. The CDR3 is made up of 14 amino acids. Losses at the gene ends were 8 bases for V and 6 bases for J; bases not matched to a gene: 7.

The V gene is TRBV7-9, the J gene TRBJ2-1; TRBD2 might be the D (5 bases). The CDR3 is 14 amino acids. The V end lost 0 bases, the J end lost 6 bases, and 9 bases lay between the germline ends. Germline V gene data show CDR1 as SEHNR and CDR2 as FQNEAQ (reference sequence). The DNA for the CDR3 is TGTGCCAGCAGCTTAGCGGGAGCCCGCAATGAGCAGTTCTTC. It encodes CASSLAGARNEQFF.

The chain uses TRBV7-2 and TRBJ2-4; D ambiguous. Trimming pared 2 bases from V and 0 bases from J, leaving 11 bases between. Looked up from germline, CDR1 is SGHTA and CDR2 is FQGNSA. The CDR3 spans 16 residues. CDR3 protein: CASSLSWAEAKNIQYF. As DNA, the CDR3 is TGTGCCAGCAGCTTAAGTTGGGCGGAAGCCAAAAACATTCAGTACTTC.